A selection of T cell receptor beta chains follows, all from one sample in a study of siplizumab effects on memory and regulatory T cells. Only in-frame clones appear in the TCRdb table, and some are missing; sequencing was by immunoSEQ multiplex PCR. The table has under 100,000 clones, just under 95% seen once; the top ten hold roughly 1.3%. The sample taken for sequencing was non-Treg CD4+ T cells sorted from blood. These receptors were collected from a human donor in good health. The conserved cysteine and the conserved F or W are not part of the CDR3 here. The order of the fields is J gene, clone size, V gene, CDR3 protein. Size is stated for part of the rows, as once, few or many counts, or as a class when the clone is expanded.

J: TRBJ2-1
size: once
V: TRBV7-5
CDR3: VRSRDHNEQF

J: TRBJ2-7
size: .
V: TRBV18
CDR3: ASSRQESYEQY

J: TRBJ2-2
size: once
V: TRBV7-9
CDR3: ASSFARGLSNRGTGELF

J: TRBJ2-3
size: .
V: TRBV7-3
CDR3: ASSPTGPDTQY

J: TRBJ2-1
size: .
V: TRBV20-1
CDR3: SASRGNEQF

J: TRBJ2-1
size: .
V: TRBV7-9
CDR3: ASSLPSGRASYNEQF

J: TRBJ1-5
size: few
V: TRBV4-2
CDR3: ASSQRGDRGNQPQH

J: TRBJ2-7
size: .
V: TRBV28
CDR3: ASSPGDRDSCEQY

J: TRBJ1-2
size: .
V: TRBV6-1
CDR3: ASSVAGSYGYT

J: TRBJ2-5
size: .
V: TRBV7-3
CDR3: ASSSSGLAGEGETQY

J: TRBJ2-7
size: .
V: TRBV6-6
CDR3: ASSYLGQGQAYEQY

J: TRBJ2-1
size: .
V: TRBV28
CDR3: ASSLRTSGSNEQF

J: TRBJ1-1
size: .
V: TRBV5-1
CDR3: ASSSRTGGNTEAF

J: TRBJ2-2
size: .
V: TRBV6-1
CDR3: ASSVDRNTGELF

J: TRBJ2-6
size: once
V: TRBV10-2
CDR3: ASSRGGSGANVLT

J: TRBJ2-1
size: .
V: TRBV6-1
CDR3: ASAHLRYNEQF

J: TRBJ2-7
size: once
V: TRBV28
CDR3: ASSFRGAPQY

J: TRBJ2-1
size: .
V: TRBV7-2
CDR3: ASSLELKSAEQF

J: TRBJ1-5
size: .
V: TRBV28
CDR3: ASSLITGEYQPQH

J: TRBJ2-3
size: .
V: TRBV27
CDR3: ASSSRSLAADTQY

J: TRBJ1-6
size: .
V: TRBV6-5
CDR3: ASSYWRNSPLH

J: TRBJ2-3
size: .
V: TRBV7-2
CDR3: ASSLGAGGPTDTQY

J: TRBJ2-7
size: once
V: TRBV28
CDR3: ASRFARVSYEQY

J: TRBJ1-5
size: .
V: TRBV28
CDR3: ASRAGVGNQPQH

J: TRBJ1-2
size: .
V: TRBV28
CDR3: ASTAGRKFANYGYT

J: TRBJ2-3
size: .
V: TRBV19
CDR3: ASTVDGAVGTQY